The T cell receptor beta chain described here comes from a study of T cells in Graves' hyperthyroidism and ophthalmopathy. Study summary: The blood sample was taken at first diagnosis, before treatment began.

This clonotype has a count of ten or more. Using RNA transcripts as the source, TCR beta CDR3 regions were amplified. The HTBI primer set served for first-round RT-PCR of the TCR CDR3. In TCRdb, the multiplex PCR reads were re-called with MiXCR into one record per CDR3 protein. There are some 350,000 distinct CDR3 sequences in the sample; nearly 15% occur only once, and around 20% lies in the top ten. Unmatched junction bases numbered 10, after V lost 6 bases and J lost 6 bases. Germline lookup yields CDR1 DFQATT and CDR2 SNEGSKA (reference sequence). The CDR3 has 15 residues. The material sequenced was blood. The chain recombines TRBV20-1 with TRBJ2-3; 12 bases fit TRBD2. The receptor was derived from a woman aged 55-70 years with Graves' ophthalmopathy. The CDR3 DNA reads as TGCAGTGCCCTTCGGACTAGCGGGATAGCGGATACGCAGTATTTT. It specifies CSALRTSGIADTQYF.